These 12 T cell receptor beta chains were all obtained from the same sample, sequenced in a study of post-analysis software for immune sequencing data. Study-wide results and limits: Several TRBV segments occurring more often in patients than controls included TRBV5-6, TRBV5-1 and TRBV20-1.

These TCRs are of unknown antigen specificity. Unique molecular identifiers tagged the TCR beta cDNA libraries. TCRdb recomputed calls from the PCR reads with MiXCR, one row per CDR3 protein. The sample consists of over 700,000 distinct CDR3 sequences, around 27% of them appearing once. Sample: blood. The receptor set was obtained from a girl between 10 and 17 years old with multiple sclerosis.

The sample holds a few counts of this clonotype. One end of the junction varies from germline; a read error may be responsible. The chain couples TRBV7-8 to TRBJ2-4; 7 bases are a match to TRBD2. This CDR3 is 16 amino acids long. The germline gives CDR1 SGHVS, CDR2 FQNEAQ. In DNA, the CDR3 is TGTGCCGGCAGCTTTTCCGGATCGGCGGGGGTAAACATTCAGTACTTC. Translating it yields CAGSFSGSAGVNIQYF.

This clonotype showed up just a few times. The chain joins TRBV7-2 to TRBJ2-5, with TRBD1 identical over 9 bases. The CDR3 contains 15 residues. Trimming took 5 bases from V and 5 from J; bases not matched to a gene: 9. Germline-derived CDR1 and CDR2 are SGHTA and FQGNSA. The CDR3 reads CASSTYRGPGETQYF. CDR3 sequence (DNA): TGTGCCAGCAGCACCTACAGGGGGCCGGGGGAGACCCAGTACTTC.

This clonotype was detected a few times. The chain uses TRBV7-9 and TRBJ2-1, with 10 positions matching TRBD2. V was pared by 5 bases and J by 5 bases, with 18 bases of the junction left unmatched. The CDR3 is made up of 19 amino acids. Germline assignment: CDR1 SEHNR and CDR2 FQNEAQ (reference sequence). The CDR3 is CASSHRLRASGSGDNEQFF. CDR3 sequence (DNA): TGTGCCAGCAGCCACCGCCTTAGGGCTAGCGGGAGTGGAGACAATGAGCAGTTCTTC.

The V call is TRBV19, the J call TRBJ2-5; D gene uncertain. The germline V gene has CDR1 LNHDA and CDR2 SQIVND (reference sequence). CDR3 length equals 11 residues. V was cut by 3 bases and J by 5 bases, with 4 bases left in between. In DNA, the CDR3 is TGTGCCAGTAGTATGATGGAGACCCAGTACTTC. Translation gives CASSMMETQYF.

This sequence joins TRBV6-6 and TRBJ2-7; 8 nucleotides align to TRBD1. The ends lost 2 bases at V and 6 bases at J; junction bases unmatched: 3. This CDR3 is built from 13 residues. CDR1 and CDR2 from the germline V gene are MNHNY and SVGAGI (reference sequence). The CDR3 here is CASSYRDRREQYF. The CDR3 DNA reads as TGTGCCAGCAGTTACCGGGACAGGCGCGAGCAGTACTTC.

This clonotype turned up a few times. CDR3 sequence: CASSVGWATEAFF. The DNA of the CDR3 is TGTGCCAGCAGCGTAGGATGGGCGACTGAAGCTTTCTTT. The V and J genes are TRBV9 and TRBJ1-1; D is undetermined. The V end lost 0 bases, the J end lost 5 bases, and 8 bases lay between the germline ends. CDR1 is SGDLS, CDR2 YYNGEE, per germline. The CDR3 sequence is 13 residues long.

This clonotype was picked up a small number of times. J is TRBJ2-1 and V is TRBV7-9, with D perhaps TRBD1 (5 bases). V lost 6 bases and J 9 bases, leaving 21 bases between the germline ends. Per germline, CDR1 SEHNR and CDR2 FQNEAQ (reference sequence). This CDR3 has 15 amino acids. This CDR3 reads CASSRFRVPHIEQFF. The CDR3 region has the DNA TGTGCCAGCAGTCGGTTCAGGGTACCACACATTGAGCAGTTCTTC. Full variable domain (rest looked up from reference TRBV7-9 and TRBJ2-1): DTGVSQNPRHKITKRGQNVTFRCDPISEHNRLYWYRQTLGQGPEFLTYFQNEAQLEKSRLLSDRFSAERPKGSFSTLEIQRTEQGDSAMYLCASSRFRVPHIEQFFGPGTRLTVL.

This clonotype was detected ten times or more. V usage is TRBV28 and J usage is TRBJ1-5; D gene ambiguous. Germline CDR1 and CDR2: MDHEN and SYDVKM. There are 14 residues in the CDR3. V was cut by 6 bases and J by 3 bases, with 12 bases left in between. Here the CDR3 DNA reads TGTGCCAGCAGCGACAACACCGCCAATCAGCCCCAGCATTTT. It translates to CASSDNTANQPQHF.

The gene calls are TRBV7-2 and TRBJ2-3, with TRBD1 matching 7 bases. The V gene's germline CDR1 is SGHTA and CDR2 FQGNSA. V lost 3 bases and J lost 10; bases outside the gene matches: 4. The CDR3 has 12 residues. CDR3 DNA: TGTGCCAGCAGCTTTGGACAGGCCTCGCAGTATTTT. Amino acids: CASSFGQASQYF.

V gene TRBV11-3 combines with J gene TRBJ2-1, with D possibly TRBD1 on 6 matching bases. The CDR3 sequence is 18 residues long. Germline lookup yields CDR1 SGHNT and CDR2 YENEEA. Trimming pared 4 bases from V and 1 base from J, leaving 20 bases between. CDR3 region: CASSSGGLGVGSYNEQFF. CDR3 DNA: TGTGCCAGCAGCTCTGGGGGCCTGGGGGTAGGGTCCTACAATGAGCAGTTCTTC.

The chain links TRBV6-2 or TRBV6-3 to TRBJ2-3, with D perhaps assigned TRBD1 or TRBD2 (5 bases each). V was trimmed by 2 bases and J by 3 bases, leaving 12 bases between them. The CDR3 extends over 15 amino acids. Germline V gives CDR1 MNHEY, CDR2 SVGEGT. The DNA of the CDR3 is TGTGCCAGCAGTTACACCGGGGCGCGGACAGATACGCAGTATTTT. It specifies CASSYTGARTDTQYF.

The genes are TRBV7-2 and TRBJ1-2; 10 bases map to TRBD1. V lost 0 bases to trimming and J lost 7 bases; unmatched junction nucleotides: 2. Germline-derived CDR1 and CDR2 are SGHTA and FQGNSA. The length of the CDR3 is 14 residues. In DNA, the CDR3 is TGTGCCAGCAGCTTAGCGGGACAGGGGTTTGGCTACACCTTC. This codes for CASSLAGQGFGYTF.